This T cell receptor (beta chain) was sequenced during a study of blood T cell repertoires in COVID-19. Study summary: Donors in the United States, Italy and Spain gave samples during acute or convalescent COVID-19.

The repertoire was sequenced with immunoSEQ multiplex PCR; TCRdb's copy has only in-frame clones and lacks some. The data hold approximately 260,000 clones, with around 83% observed a single time. Participant-reported clinical history was the basis for cohort assignment. CDR3 length: 13 residues. V lost 6 bases, J lost 5 bases, and 6 bases stayed unmatched. Germline lookup yields CDR1 MNHEY and CDR2 SVGAGI. What was sequenced was PBMCs or T cells enriched from blood (not recorded which). This TCR was sampled from a woman in her forties or fifties who had been exposed to COVID-19. V and J are TRBV6-5 and TRBJ2-5; 7 positions agree with TRBD1. CDR3 bases: TGTGCCAGCAGACGAGGGACAGTTGAGACCCAGTACTTC. This sequence encodes CASRRGTVETQYF.